This TCR beta chain was captured by sequencing in a study of shared clonotypes between healthy human individuals. This CDR3 has 14 amino acids. V lost 2 bases and J lost 5, with 12 bases in between. Germline-derived CDR1 and CDR2 are MNHEY and SMNVEV (reference sequence). Libraries were prepared by immunoSEQ multiplex PCR; TCRdb keeps only in-frame clonotypes and omits some of them. The table has about 1.5 million clones, nearly 99% seen once. This sequence originates from a man between 25 and 39 years old in good health. The rearrangement uses TRBV27 and TRBJ2-5; D may be TRBD2 (7 bases). Sample: naive CD4+ T cells sorted from blood. Specified subset: CD45RA+ positively selected. The CDR3 DNA reads TGTGCCAGCAGTTTAGGGAGGGGGAGGGAGACCCAGTACTTC. This translates into CASSLGRGRETQYF.